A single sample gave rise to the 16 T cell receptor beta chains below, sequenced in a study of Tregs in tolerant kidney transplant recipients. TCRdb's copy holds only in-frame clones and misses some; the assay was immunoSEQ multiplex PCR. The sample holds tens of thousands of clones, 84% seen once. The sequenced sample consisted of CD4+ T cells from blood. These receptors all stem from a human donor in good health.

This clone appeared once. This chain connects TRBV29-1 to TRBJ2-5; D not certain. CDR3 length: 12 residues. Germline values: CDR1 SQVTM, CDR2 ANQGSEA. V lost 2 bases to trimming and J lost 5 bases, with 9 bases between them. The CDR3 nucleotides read TGCAGCGTTGAACGCAGCAGGGAGACCCAGTACTTC. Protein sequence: CSVERSRETQYF.

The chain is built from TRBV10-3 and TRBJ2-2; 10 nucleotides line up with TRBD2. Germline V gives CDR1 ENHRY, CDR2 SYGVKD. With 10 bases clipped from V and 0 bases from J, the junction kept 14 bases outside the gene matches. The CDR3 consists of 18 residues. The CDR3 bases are TGTGCCACCCGACCTTGGGATAGCGGGGGGCCGAACACCGGGGAGCTGTTTTTT. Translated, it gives CATRPWDSGGPNTGELFF.

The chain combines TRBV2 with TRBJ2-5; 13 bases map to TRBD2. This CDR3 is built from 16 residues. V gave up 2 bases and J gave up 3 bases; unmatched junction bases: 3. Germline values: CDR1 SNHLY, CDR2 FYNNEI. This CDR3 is CASSETGLAGEETQYF. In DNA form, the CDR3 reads TGTGCCAGCAGTGAAACAGGACTAGCGGGGGAAGAGACCCAGTACTTC.

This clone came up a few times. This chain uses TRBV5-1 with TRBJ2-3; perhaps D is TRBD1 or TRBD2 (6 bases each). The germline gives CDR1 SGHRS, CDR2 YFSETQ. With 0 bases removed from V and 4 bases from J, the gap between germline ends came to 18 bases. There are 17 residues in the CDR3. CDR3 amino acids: CASSLGGARRNADTQYF. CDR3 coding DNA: TGCGCCAGCAGCTTGGGGGGGGCGCGGAGGAATGCAGATACGCAGTATTTT.

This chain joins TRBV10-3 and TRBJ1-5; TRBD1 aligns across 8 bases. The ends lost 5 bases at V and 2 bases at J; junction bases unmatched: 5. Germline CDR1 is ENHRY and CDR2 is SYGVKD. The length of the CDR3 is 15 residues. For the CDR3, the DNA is TGTGCCATCAGTTCACGGACAGGGCGCAATCAGCCCCAGCATTTT. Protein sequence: CAISSRTGRNQPQHF.

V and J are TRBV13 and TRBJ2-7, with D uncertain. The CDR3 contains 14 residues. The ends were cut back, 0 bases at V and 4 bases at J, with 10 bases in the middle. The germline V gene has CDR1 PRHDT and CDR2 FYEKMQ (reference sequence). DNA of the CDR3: TGTGCCAGCAGCTTAGGCAGGAAGGTATACGAGCAGTACTTC. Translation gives CASSLGRKVYEQYF.

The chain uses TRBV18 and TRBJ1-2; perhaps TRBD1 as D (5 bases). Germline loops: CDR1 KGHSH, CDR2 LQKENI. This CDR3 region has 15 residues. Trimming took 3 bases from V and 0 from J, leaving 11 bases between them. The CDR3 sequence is CASSPSGGANYGYTF. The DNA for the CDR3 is TGTGCCAGCTCACCGAGCGGGGGGGCTAACTATGGCTACACCTTC. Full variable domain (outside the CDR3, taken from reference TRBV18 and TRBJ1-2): NAGVMQNPRHLVRRRGQEARLRCSPMKGHSHVYWYRQLPEEGLKFMVYLQKENIIDESGMPKERFSAEFPKEGPSILRIQQVVRGDSAAYFCASSPSGGANYGYTFGSGTRLTVV.

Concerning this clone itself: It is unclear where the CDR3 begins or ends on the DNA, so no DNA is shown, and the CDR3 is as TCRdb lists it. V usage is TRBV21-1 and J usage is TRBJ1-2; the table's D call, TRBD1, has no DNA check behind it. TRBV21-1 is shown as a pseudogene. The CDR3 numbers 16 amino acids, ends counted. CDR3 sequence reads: CASSKAVGTGTYGYTF.

The chain's CDR3 is CASSPGLLGNEQFF. The CDR3 coding sequence is TGTGCCAGCAGCCCGGGACTCTTGGGGAATGAGCAGTTCTTC. This sequence joins TRBV9 and TRBJ2-1; tentatively, D is TRBD2 (6 bases). Germline V lookup: CDR1 SGDLS, CDR2 YYNGEE. The CDR3 runs 14 residues. V lost 4 bases, J lost 7 bases, and 15 bases lay in between.

Here the CDR3 DNA reads TGCGCCAGCAGCACTGACAGCTACAATGAGCAGTTCTTC. As protein: CASSTDSYNEQFF. V usage is TRBV5-1 and J usage is TRBJ2-1; weak D call: TRBD1 (5 bases). The CDR3 sequence is 13 residues long. V dropped 4 bases and J dropped 3 bases, with 8 bases sitting between them. Germline V gene lookup returns CDR1 SGHRS and CDR2 YFSETQ.

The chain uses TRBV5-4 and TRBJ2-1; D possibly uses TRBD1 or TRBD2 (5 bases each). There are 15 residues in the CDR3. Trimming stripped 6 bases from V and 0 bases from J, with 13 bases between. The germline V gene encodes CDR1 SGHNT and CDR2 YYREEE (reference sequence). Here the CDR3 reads CASTPGLSSYNEQFF. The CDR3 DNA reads TGTGCCAGCACTCCGGGGCTTAGCTCCTACAATGAGCAGTTCTTC. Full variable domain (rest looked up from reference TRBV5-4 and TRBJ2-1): ETGVTQSPTHLIKTRGQQVTLRCSSQSGHNTVSWYQQALGQGPQFIFQYYREEENGRGNFPPRFSGLQFPNYSSELNVNALELDDSALYLCASTPGLSSYNEQFFGPGTRLTVL.

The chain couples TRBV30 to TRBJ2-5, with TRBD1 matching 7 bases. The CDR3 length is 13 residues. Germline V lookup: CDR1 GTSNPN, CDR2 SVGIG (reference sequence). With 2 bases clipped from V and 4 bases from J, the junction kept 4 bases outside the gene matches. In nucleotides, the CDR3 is TGTGCCTGGAGTCTTCACAGGGGAGAGACCCAGTACTTC. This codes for CAWSLHRGETQYF.

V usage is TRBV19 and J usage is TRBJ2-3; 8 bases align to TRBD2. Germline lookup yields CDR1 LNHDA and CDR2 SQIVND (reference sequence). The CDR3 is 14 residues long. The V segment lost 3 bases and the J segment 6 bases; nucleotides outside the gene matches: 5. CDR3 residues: CASSIGGGMDTQYF. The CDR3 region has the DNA TGTGCCAGTAGTATTGGCGGGGGGATGGATACGCAGTATTTT.

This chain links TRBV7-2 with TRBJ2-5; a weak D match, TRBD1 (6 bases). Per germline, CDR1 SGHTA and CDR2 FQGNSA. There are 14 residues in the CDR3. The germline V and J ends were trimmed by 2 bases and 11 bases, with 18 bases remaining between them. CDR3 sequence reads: CASSLYRDTDWQYF. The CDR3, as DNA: TGTGCCAGCAGCTTATATCGGGACACAGATTGGCAGTACTTC.

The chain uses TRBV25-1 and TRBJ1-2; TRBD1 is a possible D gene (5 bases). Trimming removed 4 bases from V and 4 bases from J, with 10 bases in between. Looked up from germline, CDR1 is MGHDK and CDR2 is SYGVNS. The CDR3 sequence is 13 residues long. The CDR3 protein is CASSAGPSYGYTF. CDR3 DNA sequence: TGTGCCAGCAGTGCGGGACCGAGCTATGGCTACACCTTC.

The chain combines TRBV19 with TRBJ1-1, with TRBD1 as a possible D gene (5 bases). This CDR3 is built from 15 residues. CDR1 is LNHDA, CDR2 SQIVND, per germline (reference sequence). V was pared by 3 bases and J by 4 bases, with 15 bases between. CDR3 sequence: CASSIAGQTGTEAFF. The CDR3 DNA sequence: TGTGCCAGTAGTATCGCCGGGCAAACAGGCACTGAAGCTTTCTTT.